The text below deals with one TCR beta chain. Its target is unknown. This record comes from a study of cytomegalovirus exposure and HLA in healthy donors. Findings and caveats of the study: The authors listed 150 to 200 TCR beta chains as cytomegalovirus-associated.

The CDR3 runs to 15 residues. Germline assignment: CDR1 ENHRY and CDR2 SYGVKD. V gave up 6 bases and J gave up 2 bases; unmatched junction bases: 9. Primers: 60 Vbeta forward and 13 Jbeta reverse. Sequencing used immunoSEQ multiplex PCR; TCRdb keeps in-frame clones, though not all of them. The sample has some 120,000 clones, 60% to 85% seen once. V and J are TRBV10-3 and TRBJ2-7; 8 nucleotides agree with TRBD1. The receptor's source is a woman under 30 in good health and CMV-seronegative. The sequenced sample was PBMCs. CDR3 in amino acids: CAISGQGKRTYEQYF. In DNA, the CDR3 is TGTGCCATCAGCGGACAGGGAAAGAGGACCTACGAGCAGTACTTC.